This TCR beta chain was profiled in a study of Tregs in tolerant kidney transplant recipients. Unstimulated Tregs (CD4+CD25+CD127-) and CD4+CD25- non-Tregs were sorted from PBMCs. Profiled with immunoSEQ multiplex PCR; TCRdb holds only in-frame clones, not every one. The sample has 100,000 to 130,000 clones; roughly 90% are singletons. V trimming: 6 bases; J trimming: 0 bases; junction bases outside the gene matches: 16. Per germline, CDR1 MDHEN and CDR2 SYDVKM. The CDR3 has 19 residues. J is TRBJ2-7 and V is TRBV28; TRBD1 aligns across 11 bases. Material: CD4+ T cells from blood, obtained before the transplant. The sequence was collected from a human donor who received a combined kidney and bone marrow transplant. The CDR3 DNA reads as TGTGCCAGCAGGGCCTTAGGGACAGGGGGAATCCATTACTCCTACGAGCAGTACTTC. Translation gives CASRALGTGGIHYSYEQYF.